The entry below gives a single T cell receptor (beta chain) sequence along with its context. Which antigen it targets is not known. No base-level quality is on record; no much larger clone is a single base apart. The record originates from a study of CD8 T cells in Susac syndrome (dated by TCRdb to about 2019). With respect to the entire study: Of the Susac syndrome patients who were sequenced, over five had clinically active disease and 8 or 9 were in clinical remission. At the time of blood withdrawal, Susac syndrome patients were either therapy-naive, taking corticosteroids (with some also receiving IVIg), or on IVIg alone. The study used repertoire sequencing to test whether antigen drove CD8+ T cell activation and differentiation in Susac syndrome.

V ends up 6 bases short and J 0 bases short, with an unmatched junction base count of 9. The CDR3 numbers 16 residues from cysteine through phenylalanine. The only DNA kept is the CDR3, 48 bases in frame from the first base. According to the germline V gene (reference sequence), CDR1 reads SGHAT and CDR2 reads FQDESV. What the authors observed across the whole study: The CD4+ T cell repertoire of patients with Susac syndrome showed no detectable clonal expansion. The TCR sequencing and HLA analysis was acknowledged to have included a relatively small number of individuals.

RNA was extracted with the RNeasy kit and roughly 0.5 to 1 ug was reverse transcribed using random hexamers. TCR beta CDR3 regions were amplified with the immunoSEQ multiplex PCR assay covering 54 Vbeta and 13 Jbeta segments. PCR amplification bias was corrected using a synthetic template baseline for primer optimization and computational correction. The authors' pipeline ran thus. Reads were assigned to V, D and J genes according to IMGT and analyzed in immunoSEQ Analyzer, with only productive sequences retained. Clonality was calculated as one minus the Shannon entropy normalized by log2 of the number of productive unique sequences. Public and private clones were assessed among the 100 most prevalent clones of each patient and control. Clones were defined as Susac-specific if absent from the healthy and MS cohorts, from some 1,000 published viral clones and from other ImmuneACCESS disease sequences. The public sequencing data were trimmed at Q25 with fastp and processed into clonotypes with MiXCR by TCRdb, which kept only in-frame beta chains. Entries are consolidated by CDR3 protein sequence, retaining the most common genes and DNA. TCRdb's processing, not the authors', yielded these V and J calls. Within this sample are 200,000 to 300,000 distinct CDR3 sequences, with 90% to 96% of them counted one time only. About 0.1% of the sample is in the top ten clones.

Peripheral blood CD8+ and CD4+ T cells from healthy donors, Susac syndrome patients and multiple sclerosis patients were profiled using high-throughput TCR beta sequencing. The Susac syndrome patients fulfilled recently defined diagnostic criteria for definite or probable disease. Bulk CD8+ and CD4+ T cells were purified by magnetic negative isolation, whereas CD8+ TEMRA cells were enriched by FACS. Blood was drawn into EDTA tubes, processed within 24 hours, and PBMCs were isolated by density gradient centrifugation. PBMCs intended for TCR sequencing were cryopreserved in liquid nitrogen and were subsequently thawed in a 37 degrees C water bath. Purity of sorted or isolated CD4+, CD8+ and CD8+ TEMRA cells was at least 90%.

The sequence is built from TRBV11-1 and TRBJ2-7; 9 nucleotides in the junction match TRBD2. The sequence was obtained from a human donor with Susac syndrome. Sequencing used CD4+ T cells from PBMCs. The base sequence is TGTGCCAGCAGACGTAGCGGGAGAGGCCCCTCCTACGAGCAGTACTTC. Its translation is CASRRSGRGPSYEQYF.